A single sample gave rise to the 28 T cell receptor beta chains below, sequenced in a study of cytomegalovirus exposure and HLA in healthy donors. Both 60 Vbeta primers and 13 Jbeta primers went into the PCR. Method: immunoSEQ multiplex PCR; TCRdb's copy keeps in-frame clones and lacks some. The sample includes more than 95,000 clones, almost 80% of them seen just once. What was sequenced was PBMCs. These TCRs come from a man over 45 in good health and CMV-seropositive.

The chain is built from TRBV10-2 and TRBJ2-1, with 7 bases aligning to TRBD2. The CDR3 consists of 15 residues. Germline lookup yields CDR1 WSHSY and CDR2 SAAADI. After removal of 2 bases from V and 4 bases from J, the junction contained 5 bases not matched to a gene. The CDR3 spells CASSEPGLPYNEQFF. In nucleotides, the CDR3 is TGCGCCAGCAGTGAGCCGGGACTACCGTACAATGAGCAGTTCTTC.

The chain uses TRBV2 and TRBJ1-6, with 8 bases identical to TRBD1. The ends lost 6 bases at V and 8 bases at J; junction bases unmatched: 9. CDR3 length: 15 residues. The V gene's germline CDR1 is SNHLY and CDR2 FYNNEI. CDR3 protein: CASSRGRISDSPLHF. The CDR3 DNA reads as TGTGCCAGCAGCAGGGGGCGAATTTCTGATTCACCCCTCCACTTT.

This clone has just one count. The chain carries TRBV15 and TRBJ2-7, with TRBD2 matching over 14 bases. The germline CDR1 and CDR2 sequences are LNHNV and YYDKDF (reference sequence). J lost 2 bases, V lost 0 bases, and 6 bases had no gene match. This CDR3 comprises 18 residues. The CDR3 here is CATSRDGLAGGSTYEQYF. The DNA of the CDR3 is TGTGCCACCAGCAGAGACGGACTAGCGGGAGGTAGCACCTACGAGCAGTACTTC.

The chain uses TRBV9 and TRBJ2-1; TRBD1 aligns across 8 bases. The germline gives CDR1 SGDLS, CDR2 YYNGEE. The CDR3 is 15 amino acids. Trimming cost V 3 bases and J 0 bases; bases outside gene matches: 2. The CDR3: CASSGTGGSYNEQFF. The CDR3, as DNA: TGTGCCAGCAGCGGAACAGGGGGCTCCTACAATGAGCAGTTCTTC.

The V call is TRBV7-8, the J call TRBJ1-2, with TRBD1 identical over 10 bases. The V segment lost 1 base and the J segment 7 bases; nucleotides outside the gene matches: 0. Looked up from germline, CDR1 is SGHVS and CDR2 is FQNEAQ. The CDR3 is 13 residues long. The CDR3 nucleotides are TGTGCCAGCAGCTTAGGGACAGGGGGTGGCTACACCTTC. Amino acid sequence: CASSLGTGGGYTF. The variable domain in full, completed from reference TRBV7-8 and TRBJ1-2, reads GAGVSQSPRYKVAKRGQDVALRCDPISGHVSLFWYQQALGQGPEFLTYFQNEAQLDKSGLPSDRFFAERPEGSVSTLKIQRTQQEDSAVYLCASSLGTGGGYTFGSGTRLTVV.

Only one count was recorded for this clone. The chain is built from TRBV7-9 and TRBJ2-6; the D is unclear. The CDR3 is 16 amino acids. The germline V and J ends were trimmed by 1 base and 1 base, with 8 bases remaining between them. In germline, CDR1 is SEHNR, CDR2 FQNEAQ (reference sequence). In nucleotides, the CDR3 is TGTGCCAGCAGCTTAGTTCCTCGTTCTGGGGCCAACGTCCTGACTTTC. It specifies CASSLVPRSGANVLTF.

V and J are TRBV9 and TRBJ1-4, with 7 positions matching TRBD1. The germline V gene encodes CDR1 SGDLS and CDR2 YYNGEE. CDR3 size: 15 residues. The junction had 6 bases not matched to a gene; V was cut back by 2 bases and J by 5 bases. The CDR3 DNA follows: TGTGCCAGCAGCGTGGCGGGACAGATAAATGAAAAACTGTTTTTT. It is translated as CASSVAGQINEKLFF.

The chain has TRBV19 and TRBJ2-1; TRBD2 agrees at 8 bases. J gave up 9 bases and V 1 base, and 5 bases lay outside the gene matches. This CDR3 contains 14 residues. The V gene's germline CDR1 is LNHDA and CDR2 SQIVND (reference sequence). Here the CDR3 reads CASSIGGLAGEQFF. CDR3 sequence (DNA): TGTGCCAGTAGTATAGGCGGACTAGCTGGTGAGCAGTTCTTC.

The chain employs TRBV19 and TRBJ1-5; no reliable D call. The CDR3 is 15 amino acids. With 1 base removed from V and 2 bases from J, the gap between germline ends came to 9 bases. Germline lookup yields CDR1 LNHDA and CDR2 SQIVND (reference sequence). The CDR3 here is CASSIGSAGNQPQHF. In DNA, the CDR3 is TGTGCCAGTAGTATAGGAAGTGCAGGCAATCAGCCCCAGCATTTT.

The chain links TRBV2 to TRBJ2-5, with a weak D call TRBD1 (7 bases). V lost 7 bases, J lost 5 bases, and 17 bases lay in between. The V gene's germline CDR1 is SNHLY and CDR2 FYNNEI. The CDR3 totals 14 residues. The CDR3 here is CASNLQGGHETQYF. Here the CDR3 DNA reads TGTGCCAGCAATCTTCAGGGGGGCCACGAGACCCAGTACTTC.

This clone has just one count. Here the CDR3 DNA reads TGTGCCAGCAGCTCAACGAGGCAGCATGAAAAACTGTTTTTT. This translates into CASSSTRQHEKLFF. The chain employs TRBV7-9 and TRBJ1-4; no clear D gene. The V gene's germline CDR1 is SEHNR and CDR2 FQNEAQ (reference sequence). The CDR3 has 14 amino acids. The V end lost 4 bases, the J end lost 6 bases, and 12 bases lay between the germline ends.

This clone was detected once. The J gene is TRBJ2-1, the V gene TRBV27; 12 bases match TRBD2. Germline CDR1 MNHEY, CDR2 SMNVEV (reference sequence). The length of the CDR3 is 16 residues. Losses at the gene ends were 2 bases for V and 7 bases for J; bases not matched to a gene: 6. The chain's CDR3 is CASSLLTSGSQNEQFF. The CDR3 region has the DNA TGTGCCAGCAGTTTACTGACTAGCGGGAGTCAGAATGAGCAGTTCTTC.

V and J are TRBV5-4 and TRBJ2-7, with 7 bases matching TRBD1. CDR3 length equals 14 residues. CDR1 and CDR2 from the germline V gene are SGHNT and YYREEE (reference sequence). V trimming: 4 bases; J trimming: 0 bases; junction bases outside the gene matches: 4. The CDR3 DNA reads as TGTGCCAGCAGCCGGGACAGATCCTCCTACGAGCAGTACTTC. This sequence encodes CASSRDRSSYEQYF. Drawing the rest from reference TRBV5-4 and TRBJ2-7, the complete variable domain is ETGVTQSPTHLIKTRGQQVTLRCSSQSGHNTVSWYQQALGQGPQFIFQYYREEENGRGNFPPRFSGLQFPNYSSELNVNALELDDSALYLCASSRDRSSYEQYFGPGTRLTVT.

The gene calls are TRBV5-1 and TRBJ2-5, with D perhaps matching TRBD1 (5 bases). CDR1 and CDR2 (germline): SGHRS, YFSETQ. The CDR3 runs 14 residues. V lost 6 bases, J lost 1 base, and 13 bases lay in between. CDR3 loop: CASKADRVQETQYF. CDR3 bases: TGCGCCAGCAAGGCCGACAGAGTCCAAGAGACCCAGTACTTC.

The chain uses TRBV5-1 and TRBJ2-1; 10 nucleotides align to TRBD2. The ends lost 4 bases at V and 6 bases at J; junction bases unmatched: 7. The CDR3 loop spans 15 amino acids. The germline gives CDR1 SGHRS, CDR2 YFSETQ. Here the CDR3 DNA reads TGCGCCAGCAGCCTTAGCGGGAGGCCCCTCAATGAGCAGTTCTTC. This sequence encodes CASSLSGRPLNEQFF.

The chain has TRBV4-1 and TRBJ2-7; TRBD1 matches 7 bases. CDR3 length equals 16 residues. CDR1 and CDR2 from the germline V gene are MGHRA and YSYEKL. The trim removed 2 bases at V and 4 bases at J, leaving 11 bases unmatched. Here the CDR3 reads CASSQKARDSSYEQYF. As DNA, the CDR3 is TGCGCCAGCAGCCAAAAAGCCCGGGACAGTAGTTACGAGCAGTACTTC.

This chain connects TRBV28 to TRBJ1-2; 9 nucleotides match TRBD1. The CDR3 is 15 amino acids. The germline CDR1 and CDR2 sequences are MDHEN and SYDVKM. Trimming cost V 7 bases and J 4 bases; bases outside gene matches: 10. CDR3 DNA sequence: TGTGCCAGCACGAAAACCGGGACAGGGACCTATGGCTACACCTTC. This translates into CASTKTGTGTYGYTF.

This clone was recorded only once. The V gene is TRBV9, the J gene TRBJ2-3; 8 bases fit TRBD2. Trimming removed 2 bases from V and 7 bases from J; junction bases left unmatched: 18. CDR3 length: 18 amino acids. The V gene's germline CDR1 is SGDLS and CDR2 YYNGEE. The CDR3, as DNA: TGTGCCAGCAGCGTCGAGCGAGGGGGGACTAGTCGTACTTATACGCAGTATTTT. This encodes CASSVERGGTSRTYTQYF. Full variable domain (missing parts from reference TRBV9 and TRBJ2-3): DSGVTQTPKHLITATGQRVTLRCSPRSGDLSVYWYQQSLDQGLQFLIQYYNGEERAKGNILERFSAQQFPDLHSELNLSSLELGDSALYFCASSVERGGTSRTYTQYFGPGTRLTVL.

This clone was counted once. The chain recombines TRBV2 with TRBJ1-2, with D hard to call. The CDR3 runs to 13 residues. Trimming shortened V by 6 bases and J by 4 bases, and 12 bases separated the two germline ends. Germline V lookup: CDR1 SNHLY, CDR2 FYNNEI. The DNA of the CDR3 is TGTGCCAGCAGACTACAAGGATCCTATGGCTACACCTTC. The encoded protein is CASRLQGSYGYTF. The entire variable domain, with the rest obtained from reference TRBV2 and TRBJ1-2, is as follows: EPEVTQTPSHQVTQMGQEVILRCVPISNHLYFYWYRQILGQKVEFLVSFYNNEISEKSEIFDDQFSVERPDGSNFTLKIRSTKLEDSAMYFCASRLQGSYGYTFGSGTRLTVV.

The chain recombines TRBV19 with TRBJ1-5, with 8 bases lining up with TRBD1. Germline V gives CDR1 LNHDA, CDR2 SQIVND (reference sequence). CDR3 size: 14 residues. With V trimmed by 6 bases and J by 6 bases, 7 bases remained unmatched. CDR3 loop: CASSPGQGGQPQHF. The CDR3 DNA is TGTGCCAGTAGCCCAGGACAGGGAGGTCAGCCCCAGCATTTT.

This chain links TRBV18 with TRBJ2-5; D may be TRBD2 (5 bases). The last part of the DNA fits TRBJ2-7 better; the J call may be wrong. Germline-derived CDR1 and CDR2 are KGHSH and LQKENI. The CDR3 consists of 14 residues. CDR3 region: CASSPSGILHEQYF. The CDR3 DNA reads as TGTGCCAGCTCACCTTCGGGGATCCTTCACGAGCAGTACTTC.

The rearrangement links TRBV7-3 to TRBJ2-3; 7 bases fit TRBD2. Germline values: CDR1 SGHTA, CDR2 FQGTGA. V shed 5 bases and J 2 bases; nucleotides not matched to a gene: 10. This CDR3 has 16 residues. The CDR3: CASSTGGKWITDTQYF. CDR3 DNA sequence: TGTGCCAGCAGCACCGGGGGGAAGTGGATCACAGATACGCAGTATTTT.

As for this clone: Other nucleotide sequences from this sample produce the same CDR3. J is TRBJ2-3 and V is TRBV27; D might be TRBD1 (5 bases). V gave up 2 bases and J gave up 2 bases, with 29 bases separating them. The CDR3 runs 21 residues. CDR1 MNHEY and CDR2 SMNVEV come from the germline V gene (reference sequence). The CDR3 region has the DNA TGTGCCAGCAGTTTACGGCGTCCAAAGCGACCTCAGGGTCCTTACACAGATACGCAGTATTTT. Amino acids: CASSLRRPKRPQGPYTDTQYF.

V and J are TRBV4-1 and TRBJ2-7, with no clear D. This CDR3 contains 13 residues. CDR1 is MGHRA and CDR2 is YSYEKL in the germline V gene. The germline V and J ends were trimmed by 4 bases and 2 bases, with 9 bases remaining between them. DNA for the CDR3: TGCGCCAGCAGCCCGACTCGAACCTACGAGCAGTACTTC. Translated: CASSPTRTYEQYF.

The chain carries TRBV9 and TRBJ2-7; 10 bases map to TRBD2. The CDR3 loop spans 14 amino acids. Germline-derived CDR1 and CDR2 are SGDLS and YYNGEE. V shed 0 bases, J shed 4 bases, and the junction held 1 base outside the gene matches. The CDR3 DNA reads TGTGCCAGCAGCGTAGGGACTAGCGGTTACGAGCAGTACTTC. Translation gives CASSVGTSGYEQYF.

The rearrangement joins TRBV4-3 to TRBJ2-7; D remains unclear. The ends were cut back, 1 base at V and 0 bases at J, with 7 bases in the middle. Germline assignment: CDR1 LGHNA and CDR2 YSLEER. This CDR3 has 14 residues. CDR3 nucleotide sequence: TGCGCCAGCAGCCAAGTAGCTAGCTCCTACGAGCAGTACTTC. The encoded protein is CASSQVASSYEQYF.

This chain connects TRBV27 to TRBJ2-1, with TRBD2 matching 8 bases. CDR3 size: 14 residues. Germline V gene lookup returns CDR1 MNHEY and CDR2 SMNVEV (reference sequence). V shed 10 bases and J 4 bases; nucleotides not matched to a gene: 9. The CDR3 spells CATRGGQIYNEQFF. CDR3 DNA sequence: TGTGCCACCCGGGGGGGACAAATTTACAATGAGCAGTTCTTC.

This clone appeared once. The CDR3 loop reads CASSLAGGDSYEQYF. The CDR3 bases are TGTGCCAGCAGCTTAGCGGGAGGCGACTCCTACGAGCAGTACTTC. The chain is built from TRBV7-8 and TRBJ2-7; possibly TRBD2 for D (6 bases). The V gene's germline CDR1 is SGHVS and CDR2 FQNEAQ. The germline V and J ends were trimmed by 0 bases and 0 bases, with 9 bases remaining between them. The length of the CDR3 is 15 residues.